The 10 T cell receptor beta chains in this list originate from one sample, sequenced in a study of T cell responses to AZD1222 COVID-19 vaccine. Some clones are missing from TCRdb's copy, which holds only in-frame ones; the method was immunoSEQ multiplex PCR. The table shows 65,000 to 95,000 clones, with approximately 85% occurring only once. The sample here was peripheral blood, taken 28 days after the second AZD1222 dose. Every receptor here comes from an adult who received the AZD1222 COVID-19 vaccine.

This chain connects TRBV28 to TRBJ2-4, with 8 bases fitting TRBD1. CDR1 is MDHEN and CDR2 is SYDVKM in the germline V gene. The CDR3 runs 14 residues. V was clipped by 5 bases and J by 4 bases; unmatched bases: 4. This CDR3 is CASSPWTGKNIQYF. The CDR3 nucleotides are TGTGCCAGCAGTCCCTGGACAGGGAAAAACATTCAGTACTTC.

The genes are TRBV11-2 and TRBJ1-1, with 8 bases that match TRBD1. Trimming removed 1 base from V and 1 base from J; junction bases left unmatched: 8. The CDR3 has 17 residues. From germline, CDR1 is SGHAT and CDR2 FQNNGV. In DNA form, the CDR3 reads TGTGCCAGCAGCTTAGCCCTGCAGGGGGCTTCGAACACTGAAGCTTTCTTT. It codes for CASSLALQGASNTEAFF.

The gene calls are TRBV11-3 and TRBJ2-7; TRBD2 matches 7 bases. Germline V gene sequence: CDR1 SGHNT, CDR2 YENEEA. The CDR3 has 15 amino acids. J gave up 2 bases and V 1 base, and 5 bases lay outside the gene matches. The CDR3: CASSLASGDAYEQYF. Written as DNA, the CDR3 is TGTGCCAGCAGCTTAGCCAGCGGGGATGCCTACGAGCAGTACTTC. Full variable domain (missing parts from reference TRBV11-3 and TRBJ2-7): EAGVVQSPRYKIIEKKQPVAFWCNPISGHNTLYWYLQNLGQGPELLIRYENEEAVDDSQLPKDRFSAERLKGVDSTLKIQPAELGDSAVYLCASSLASGDAYEQYFGPGTRLTVT.

The chain links TRBV4-1 to TRBJ2-1; 13 bases agree with TRBD2. Looked up from germline, CDR1 is MGHRA and CDR2 is YSYEKL. The CDR3 is 19 amino acids. The V segment lost 3 bases and the J segment 3 bases; nucleotides outside the gene matches: 11. CDR3 residues: CASSHYPTSGGPNYNEQFF. CDR3 nucleotide sequence: TGCGCCAGCAGCCATTATCCGACTAGCGGGGGGCCAAACTACAATGAGCAGTTCTTC.

The chain combines TRBV28 with TRBJ1-2; TRBD1 agrees at 7 bases. Trimming removed 5 bases from V and 4 bases from J; junction bases left unmatched: 13. The CDR3 is made up of 16 amino acids. Germline V gene lookup returns CDR1 MDHEN and CDR2 SYDVKM. The CDR3 here is CASSPRAIRQGYGYTF. The CDR3 DNA sequence: TGTGCCAGCAGTCCAAGAGCAATCCGACAGGGCTATGGCTACACCTTC.

The chain is built from TRBV7-9 and TRBJ1-5; D remains ambiguous. This CDR3 contains 12 residues. Per the germline V gene, CDR1 is SEHNR and CDR2 is FQNEAQ (reference sequence). Trimming removed 5 bases from V and 3 bases from J, with 5 bases in between. This chain's CDR3 is CASSRDNQPQHF. As DNA, the CDR3 is TGTGCCAGCAGCCGGGACAATCAGCCCCAGCATTTT.

The V and J genes are TRBV10-1 and TRBJ1-2; possible D gene TRBD1, 6 bases. Trimming removed 3 bases from V and 7 bases from J, with 12 bases in between. Looked up from germline, CDR1 is WNHNN and CDR2 is SYGVQD (reference sequence). The CDR3 consists of 13 residues. The CDR3 here is CASSDYRDFGYTF. CDR3 nucleotides: TGCGCCAGCAGTGATTACAGGGACTTTGGCTACACCTTC.

The chain carries TRBV2 and TRBJ1-2, with 8 bases matching TRBD1. The CDR3 totals 13 residues. The germline V gene encodes CDR1 SNHLY and CDR2 FYNNEI. The ends lost 3 bases at V and 8 bases at J; junction bases unmatched: 5. In nucleotides, the CDR3 is TGTGCCAGCAGTGACAGGGGGCTGTGGGGCTACACCTTC. Protein sequence: CASSDRGLWGYTF. Full variable domain (rest looked up from reference TRBV2 and TRBJ1-2): EPEVTQTPSHQVTQMGQEVILRCVPISNHLYFYWYRQILGQKVEFLVSFYNNEISEKSEIFDDQFSVERPDGSNFTLKIRSTKLEDSAMYFCASSDRGLWGYTFGSGTRLTVV.

The chain recombines TRBV7-9 with TRBJ2-3, with a weak D call TRBD2 (5 bases). The CDR3 is made up of 14 amino acids. Trimming took off 3 bases at V and 5 bases at J, with 12 bases between the two ends. In germline, CDR1 is SEHNR, CDR2 FQNEAQ (reference sequence). CDR3 in DNA: TGTGCCAGCAGCTTTCCACGGGGTGGAGATACGCAGTATTTT. Protein sequence: CASSFPRGGDTQYF. Full variable domain (remainder filled in from reference TRBV7-9 and TRBJ2-3): DTGVSQNPRHKITKRGQNVTFRCDPISEHNRLYWYRQTLGQGPEFLTYFQNEAQLEKSRLLSDRFSAERPKGSFSTLEIQRTEQGDSAMYLCASSFPRGGDTQYFGPGTRLTVL.

This rearrangement joins TRBV19 to TRBJ2-5; TRBD1 matches 9 bases. Germline V CDR1 and CDR2: LNHDA, SQIVND (reference sequence). V shed 5 bases, J shed 6 bases, and the junction held 4 bases outside the gene matches. The CDR3 contains 13 residues. CDR3: CASSPGQGQTQYF. CDR3 coding DNA: TGTGCCAGTAGTCCGGGACAGGGACAGACCCAGTACTTC.